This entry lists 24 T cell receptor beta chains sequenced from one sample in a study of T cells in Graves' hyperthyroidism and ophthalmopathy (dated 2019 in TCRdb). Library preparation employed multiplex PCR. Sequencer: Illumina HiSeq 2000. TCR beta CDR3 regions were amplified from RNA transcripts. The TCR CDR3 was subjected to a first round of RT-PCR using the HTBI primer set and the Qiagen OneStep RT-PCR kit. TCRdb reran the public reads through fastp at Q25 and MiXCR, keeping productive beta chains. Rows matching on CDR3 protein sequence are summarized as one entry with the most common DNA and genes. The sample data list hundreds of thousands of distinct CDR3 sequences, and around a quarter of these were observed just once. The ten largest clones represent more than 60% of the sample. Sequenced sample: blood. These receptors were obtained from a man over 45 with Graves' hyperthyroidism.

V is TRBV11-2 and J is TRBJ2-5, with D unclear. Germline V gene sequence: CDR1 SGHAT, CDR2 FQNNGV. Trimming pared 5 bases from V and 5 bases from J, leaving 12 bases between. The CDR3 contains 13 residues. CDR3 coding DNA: TGTGCCAGCAGCCCCGGGTCCGGGGAGACCCAGTACTTC. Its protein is CASSPGSGETQYF.

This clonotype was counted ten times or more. CDR3 in amino acids: CASSSRRDEQFF. The CDR3 coding sequence is TGTGCCAGCAGCTCCCGCCGGGATGAGCAGTTCTTC. The chain is built from TRBV7-9 and TRBJ2-1; the D is unclear. The germline gives CDR1 SEHNR, CDR2 FQNEAQ (reference sequence). The CDR3 consists of 12 residues. Trimming pared 4 bases from V and 8 bases from J, leaving 9 bases between.

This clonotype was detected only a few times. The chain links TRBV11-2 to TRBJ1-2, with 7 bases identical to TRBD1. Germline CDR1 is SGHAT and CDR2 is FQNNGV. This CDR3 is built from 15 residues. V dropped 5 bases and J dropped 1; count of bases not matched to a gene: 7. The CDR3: CASSPQGLGNYGYTF. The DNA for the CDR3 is TGTGCCAGCAGCCCACAGGGGTTGGGTAACTATGGCTACACCTTC.

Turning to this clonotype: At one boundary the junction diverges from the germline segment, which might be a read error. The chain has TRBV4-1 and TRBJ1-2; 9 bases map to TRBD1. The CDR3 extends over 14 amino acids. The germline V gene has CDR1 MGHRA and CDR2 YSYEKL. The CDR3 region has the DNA TGTGCCAGCAGCTCGGACAGGGGAGACTATGGCTACACCTTC. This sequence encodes CASSSDRGDYGYTF.

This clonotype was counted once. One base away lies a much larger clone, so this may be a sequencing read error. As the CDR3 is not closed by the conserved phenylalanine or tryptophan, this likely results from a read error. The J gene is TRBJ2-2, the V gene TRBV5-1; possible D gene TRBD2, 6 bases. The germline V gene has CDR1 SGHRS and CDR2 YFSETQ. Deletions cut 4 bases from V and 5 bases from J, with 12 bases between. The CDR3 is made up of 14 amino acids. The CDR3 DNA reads TGCGCCAGCAGCGTGGGCGGAGGGACCGGGGAGCTGTTTTTG. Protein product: CASSVGGGTGELFL.

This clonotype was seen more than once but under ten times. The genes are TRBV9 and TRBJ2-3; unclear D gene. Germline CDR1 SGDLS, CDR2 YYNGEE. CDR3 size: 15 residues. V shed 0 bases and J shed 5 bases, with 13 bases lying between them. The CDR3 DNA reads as TGTGCCAGCAGCGTAGCGGCTAGTCCGGGAGATACGCAGTATTTT. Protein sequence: CASSVAASPGDTQYF.

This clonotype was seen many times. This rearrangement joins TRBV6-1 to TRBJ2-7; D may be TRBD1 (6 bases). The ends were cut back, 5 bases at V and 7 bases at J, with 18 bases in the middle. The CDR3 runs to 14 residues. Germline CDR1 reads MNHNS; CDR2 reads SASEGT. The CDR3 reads CASSKDRSLREQYF. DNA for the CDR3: TGTGCCAGCAGTAAAGACAGGAGCCTACGGGAGCAGTACTTC.

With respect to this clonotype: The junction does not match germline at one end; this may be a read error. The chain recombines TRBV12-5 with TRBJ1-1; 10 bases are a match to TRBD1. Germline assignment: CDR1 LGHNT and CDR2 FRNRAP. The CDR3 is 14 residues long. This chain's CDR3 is CASGKGQGNTVAFF. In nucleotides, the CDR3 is TGTGCTAGTGGTAAGGGACAGGGGAACACTGTAGCTTTCTTT.

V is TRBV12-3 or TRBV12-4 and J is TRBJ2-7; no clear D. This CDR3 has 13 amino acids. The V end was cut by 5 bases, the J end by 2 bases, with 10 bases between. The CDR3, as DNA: TGTGCCAGCAGTATCTCGGACCCCTACGAGCAGTACTTC. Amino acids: CASSISDPYEQYF.

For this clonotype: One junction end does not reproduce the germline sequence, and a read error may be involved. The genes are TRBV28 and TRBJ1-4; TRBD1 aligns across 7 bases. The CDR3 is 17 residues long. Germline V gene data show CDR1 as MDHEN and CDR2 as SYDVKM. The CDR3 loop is CASGLEWDSEGSEKLFF. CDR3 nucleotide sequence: TGTGCCAGCGGTTTAGAGTGGGACAGTGAGGGGAGTGAAAAACTGTTTTTT.

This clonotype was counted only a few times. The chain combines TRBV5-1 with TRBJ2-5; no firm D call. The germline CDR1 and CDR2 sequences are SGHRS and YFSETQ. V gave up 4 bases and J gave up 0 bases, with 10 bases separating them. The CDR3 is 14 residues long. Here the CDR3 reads CASSRRMYQETQYF. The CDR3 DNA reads TGCGCCAGCAGCCGCCGCATGTACCAAGAGACCCAGTACTTC.

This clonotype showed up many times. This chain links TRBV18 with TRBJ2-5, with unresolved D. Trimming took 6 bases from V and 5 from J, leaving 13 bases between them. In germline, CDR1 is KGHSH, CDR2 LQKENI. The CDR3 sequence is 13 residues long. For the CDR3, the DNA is TGTGCCAGCTCCAAGGACGTCGGGGAGACCCAGTACTTC. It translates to CASSKDVGETQYF.

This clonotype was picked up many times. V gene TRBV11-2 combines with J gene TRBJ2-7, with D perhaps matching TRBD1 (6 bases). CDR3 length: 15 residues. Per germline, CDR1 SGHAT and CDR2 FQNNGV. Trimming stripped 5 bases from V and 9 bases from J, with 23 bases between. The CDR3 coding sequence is TGTGCCAGCAGCCCCAATCCAGGGGCGCCTAGTGGGCAGTACTTC. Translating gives CASSPNPGAPSGQYF.

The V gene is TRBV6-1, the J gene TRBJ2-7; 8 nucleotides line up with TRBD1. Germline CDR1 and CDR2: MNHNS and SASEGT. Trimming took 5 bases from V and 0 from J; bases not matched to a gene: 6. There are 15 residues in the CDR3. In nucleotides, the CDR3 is TGTGCCAGCAGTATAACAGGGGGGAACTCCTACGAGCAGTACTTC. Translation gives CASSITGGNSYEQYF.

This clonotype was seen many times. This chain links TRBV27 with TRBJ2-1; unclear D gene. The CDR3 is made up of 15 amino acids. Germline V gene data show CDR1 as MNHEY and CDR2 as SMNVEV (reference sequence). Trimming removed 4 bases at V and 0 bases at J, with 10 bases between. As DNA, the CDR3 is TGTGCCAGCAGTTCGGGTGCGAGCTCCTACAATGAGCAGTTCTTC. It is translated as CASSSGASSYNEQFF.

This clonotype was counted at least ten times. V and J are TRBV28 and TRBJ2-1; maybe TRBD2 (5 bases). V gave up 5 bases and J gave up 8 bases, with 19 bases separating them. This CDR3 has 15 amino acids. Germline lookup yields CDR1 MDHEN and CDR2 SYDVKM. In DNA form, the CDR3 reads TGTGCCAGCAGTCCAGGACTGGTGTTATCCGATGAGCAGTTCTTC. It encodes CASSPGLVLSDEQFF.

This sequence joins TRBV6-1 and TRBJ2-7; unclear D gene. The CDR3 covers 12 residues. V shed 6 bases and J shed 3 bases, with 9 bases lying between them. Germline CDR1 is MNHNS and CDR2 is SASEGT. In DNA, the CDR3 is TGTGCCAGCAGGCACAGAGACTACGAGCAGTACTTC. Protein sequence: CASRHRDYEQYF.

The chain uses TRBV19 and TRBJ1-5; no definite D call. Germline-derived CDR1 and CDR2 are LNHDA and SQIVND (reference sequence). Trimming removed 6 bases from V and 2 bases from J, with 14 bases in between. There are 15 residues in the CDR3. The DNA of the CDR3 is TGTGCCAGTAGACCGGAAGCACGGGGCAATCAGCCCCAGCATTTT. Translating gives CASRPEARGNQPQHF.

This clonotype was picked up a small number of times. CDR3 sequence (DNA): TGTGCCAGCAGCCCGGGGGGTGGGGGACTAGCGGGAAGCAATGAGCAGTTCTTC. It yields the protein CASSPGGGGLAGSNEQFF. This chain uses TRBV28 with TRBJ2-1; TRBD2 aligns across 13 bases. Losses at the gene ends were 6 bases for V and 6 bases for J; bases not matched to a gene: 14. The length of the CDR3 is 18 residues. CDR1 and CDR2 from the germline V gene are MDHEN and SYDVKM.

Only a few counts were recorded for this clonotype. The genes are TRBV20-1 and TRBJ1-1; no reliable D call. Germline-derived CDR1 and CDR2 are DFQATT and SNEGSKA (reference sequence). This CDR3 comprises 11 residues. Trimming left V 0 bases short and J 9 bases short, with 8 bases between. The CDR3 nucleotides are TGCAGTGCTAGAGATGTGGGTAAAGCTTTCTTT. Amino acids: CSARDVGKAFF.

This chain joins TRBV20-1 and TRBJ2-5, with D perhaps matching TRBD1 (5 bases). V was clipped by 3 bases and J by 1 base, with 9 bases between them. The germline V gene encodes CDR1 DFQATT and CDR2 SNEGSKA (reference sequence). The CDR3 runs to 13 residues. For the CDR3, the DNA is TGCAGTGCTAGCCGACAGACCCAAGAGACCCAGTACTTC. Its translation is CSASRQTQETQYF.

The chain's CDR3 is CASSSSGTTEAFF. In DNA form, the CDR3 reads TGTGCCAGCAGCTCTTCAGGGACAACTGAAGCTTTCTTT. This chain links TRBV11-1 with TRBJ1-1; D is perhaps TRBD1 (6 bases). This CDR3 comprises 13 residues. Trimming pared 4 bases from V and 5 bases from J, leaving 11 bases between. Germline V gives CDR1 SGHAT, CDR2 FQDESV (reference sequence).

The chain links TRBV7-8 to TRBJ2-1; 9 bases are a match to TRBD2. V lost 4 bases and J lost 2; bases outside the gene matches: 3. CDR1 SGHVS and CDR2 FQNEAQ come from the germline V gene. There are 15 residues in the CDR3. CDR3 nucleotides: TGTGCCAGCAGCTCTAGCGGGGCGACCTACAATGAGCAGTTCTTC. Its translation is CASSSSGATYNEQFF.

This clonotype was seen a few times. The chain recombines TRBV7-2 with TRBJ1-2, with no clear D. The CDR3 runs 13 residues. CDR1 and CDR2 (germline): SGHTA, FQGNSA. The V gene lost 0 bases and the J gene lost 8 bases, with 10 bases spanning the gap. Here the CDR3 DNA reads TGTGCCAGCAGCTTAGCGCTCGGGAACGGCTACACCTTC. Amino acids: CASSLALGNGYTF.